This is a list of T cell receptor beta chains from one sample in a study of blood T cells in healthy people across ages. Via MiXCR, TCRdb re-called the 5' RACE reads, giving one row per CDR3 protein. The repertoire holds roughly 680,000 distinct CDR3 sequences, with about 51% as singletons. The source material was blood. The receptor set was obtained from a woman aged 80 or over in good health. Each CDR3 is given with its conserved first and last residue. Fields, in order: CDR3 DNA, CDR3 protein, clone size, V gene, J gene, D gene. A D gene is named only where the DNA matches it firmly. Expanded clones are given a class, and other clones once, few, many or no size at all.

CDR3 DNA: TGTGCCACCAGCAGCCACCATAACTATGGCTACACCTTC; CDR3 protein: CATSSHHNYGYTF; clone size: -; V gene: TRBV15; J gene: TRBJ1-2; D gene: -
CDR3 DNA: TGCAGTGCTAGAGAACCACGAAGCGGGAGCTCAGATACGCAGTATTTT; CDR3 protein: CSAREPRSGSSDTQYF; clone size: few; V gene: TRBV20-1; J gene: TRBJ2-3; D gene: TRBD2
CDR3 DNA: TGTGCCATCAGTGAGTGGGGGGAGCAGTACTTC; CDR3 protein: CAISEWGEQYF; clone size: many; V gene: TRBV10-3; J gene: TRBJ2-7; D gene: -
CDR3 DNA: TGTGCCAGCAGTTACGGGCGGGGAGGACCAGAGACCCAGTACTTC; CDR3 protein: CASSYGRGGPETQYF; clone size: -; V gene: TRBV6-5; J gene: TRBJ2-5; D gene: -
CDR3 DNA: TGTGCCAGCAGCGTAGACCCTAATTCACCCCTCCACTTT; CDR3 protein: CASSVDPNSPLHF; clone size: -; V gene: TRBV9; J gene: TRBJ1-6; D gene: -
CDR3 DNA: TGCGCCAGCAGCTTATACAGCCCCCACCTGAGCACTGAAGCTTTCTTT; CDR3 protein: CASSLYSPHLSTEAFF; clone size: -; V gene: TRBV5-1; J gene: TRBJ1-1; D gene: -
CDR3 DNA: TGTGCCAGCAGCTTACGAGCGGGAGACCCCTCTGGGGCCAACGTCCTGACTTTC; CDR3 protein: CASSLRAGDPSGANVLTF; clone size: -; V gene: TRBV7-2; J gene: TRBJ2-6; D gene: TRBD2
CDR3 DNA: TGTGCCAGCAGCCTTCTGTGGCGGCAGGGGGGTTCTGGCGAGCAGTACTTC; CDR3 protein: CASSLLWRQGGSGEQYF; clone size: -; V gene: TRBV4-2; J gene: TRBJ2-7; D gene: -
CDR3 DNA: TGTGCCACCTCCGGAGGGCTGTATGAGCAGTTCTTC; CDR3 protein: CATSGGLYEQFF; clone size: few; V gene: TRBV12-3/TRBV12-4; J gene: TRBJ2-1; D gene: -
CDR3 DNA: TGTGCCAGCAGCCCGTTAGCGGGAAACCAAGAGACCCAGTACTTC; CDR3 protein: CASSPLAGNQETQYF; clone size: few; V gene: TRBV5-6; J gene: TRBJ2-5; D gene: TRBD2
CDR3 DNA: TGCAGCGTTCGGACAGGACAAGAGACCCAGTACTTC; CDR3 protein: CSVRTGQETQYF; clone size: many; V gene: TRBV29-1; J gene: TRBJ2-5; D gene: TRBD1
CDR3 DNA: TGTGCCATCAAGGGACAGGGCACCGGGGAGCTGTTTTTT; CDR3 protein: CAIKGQGTGELFF; clone size: few; V gene: TRBV10-3; J gene: TRBJ2-2; D gene: TRBD1
CDR3 DNA: TGCAGCGTTGGGGACAGGGGGGACTATGGCTACACCTTC; CDR3 protein: CSVGDRGDYGYTF; clone size: many; V gene: TRBV29-1; J gene: TRBJ1-2; D gene: TRBD1
CDR3 DNA: TGCAGCGTTGTACAACCTAACTATGGCTACACCTTC; CDR3 protein: CSVVQPNYGYTF; clone size: -; V gene: TRBV29-1; J gene: TRBJ1-2; D gene: -
CDR3 DNA: TGTGCCAGCAGCTTAGATTTGGGGAGCAATCAGCCCCAGCATTTT; CDR3 protein: CASSLDLGSNQPQHF; clone size: -; V gene: TRBV7-9; J gene: TRBJ1-5; D gene: -
CDR3 DNA: TGCAGCGTGTATGGGGGTTTGTCCAAAAACATTCAGTACTTC; CDR3 protein: CSVYGGLSKNIQYF; clone size: many; V gene: TRBV29-1; J gene: TRBJ2-4; D gene: -
CDR3 DNA: TGTGCCAGCAGCTTAGCTAGCGGGAGGGCCCCCGATACGCAGTATTTT; CDR3 protein: CASSLASGRAPDTQYF; clone size: few; V gene: TRBV7-3; J gene: TRBJ2-3; D gene: TRBD2
CDR3 DNA: TGTGCCAGCAGGAAAGACAGGGCGGGAACTGAAGCTTTCTTT; CDR3 protein: CASRKDRAGTEAFF; clone size: -; V gene: TRBV2; J gene: TRBJ1-1; D gene: TRBD1
CDR3 DNA: TGCAGCGTTGACCTAGGACTTAATGAAAAACTGTTTTTT; CDR3 protein: CSVDLGLNEKLFF; clone size: -; V gene: TRBV29-1; J gene: TRBJ1-4; D gene: -
CDR3 DNA: TGCAGTGCTAGACTAGCGGGGGGATCCTACAATGAGCAGTTCTTC; CDR3 protein: CSARLAGGSYNEQFF; clone size: few; V gene: TRBV20-1; J gene: TRBJ2-1; D gene: TRBD2
CDR3 DNA: TGTGCCAGCAGTATTAGCGGGAGCGCCTACGAGCAGTACTTC; CDR3 protein: CASSISGSAYEQYF; clone size: many; V gene: TRBV3-1; J gene: TRBJ2-7; D gene: TRBD2
CDR3 DNA: TGTGCCATCCGACTAACTAAGGACACAGATACGCAGTATTTT; CDR3 protein: CAIRLTKDTDTQYF; clone size: -; V gene: TRBV10-3; J gene: TRBJ2-3; D gene: -
CDR3 DNA: TGCAGCGGTCACATCGGAGATACGCAGTATTTT; CDR3 protein: CSGHIGDTQYF; clone size: many; V gene: TRBV29-1; J gene: TRBJ2-3; D gene: -
CDR3 DNA: TGTGCCACCAGTGATACCAGCGGGAGGAGGGGCTCCTACAATGAGCAGTTCTTC; CDR3 protein: CATSDTSGRRGSYNEQFF; clone size: many; V gene: TRBV24-1; J gene: TRBJ2-1; D gene: TRBD2
CDR3 DNA: TGCACCAGCAGCTCTGACAGGGGTCAGCCCCAGCATTTT; CDR3 protein: CTSSSDRGQPQHF; clone size: -; V gene: TRBV5-1; J gene: TRBJ1-5; D gene: TRBD1